The 14 T cell receptor beta chains below were found in one sample sequenced in a study of blood T cell dynamics during melanoma immunotherapy. As for time point: week 3, after first cycle of checkpoint inhibitor. TCRdb keeps only in-frame clones here, not all; method: immunoSEQ multiplex PCR. The sample carries roughly 15,000 clones, around 86% recorded once. The source was blood, collected from a patient treated with checkpoint blockade. Every receptor here comes from a human donor with melanoma.

The gene calls are TRBV28 and TRBJ2-3, with 8 bases identical to TRBD2. The germline V gene encodes CDR1 MDHEN and CDR2 SYDVKM. This CDR3 spans 16 amino acids. The J segment lost 5 bases and the V segment lost 5 bases, leaving 12 bases of the junction unmatched. The CDR3 DNA reads TGTGCCAGCAGTGACCTGGAGCGGGAGATGATAGATACGCAGTATTTT. As protein: CASSDLEREMIDTQYF.

V usage is TRBV28 and J usage is TRBJ1-2; TRBD1 matches at 7 bases. This CDR3 is built from 14 residues. J gave up 4 bases and V 6 bases, and 8 bases lay outside the gene matches. Germline CDR1 MDHEN, CDR2 SYDVKM. CDR3 residues: CASREGALSYGYTF. CDR3 coding DNA: TGTGCCAGCAGGGAGGGGGCGTTGAGCTATGGCTACACCTTC.

The chain joins TRBV5-8 to TRBJ2-7; D possibly matches TRBD1 or TRBD2 (5 bases each). CDR3 length: 17 residues. Germline assignment: CDR1 SGHTS and CDR2 YDEGEE. The V end lost 1 base, the J end lost 0 bases, and 17 bases lay between the germline ends. CDR3 amino acids: CASSLKNSGRSSYEQYF. CDR3 DNA sequence: TGTGCCAGCAGCTTGAAAAACTCGGGGCGGAGCTCCTACGAGCAGTACTTC.

J is TRBJ1-2 and V is TRBV7-8; D might be TRBD1 (5 bases). The CDR3 has 14 amino acids. The germline CDR1 and CDR2 sequences are SGHVS and FQNEAQ. V dropped 1 base and J dropped 8 bases, with 14 bases sitting between them. CDR3: CASSLDRQLWGYTF. The CDR3 nucleotides are TGTGCCAGCAGCTTAGACCGACAGCTGTGGGGCTACACCTTC.

CDR3 region: CASSEYGQGHNEKLFF. The CDR3, as DNA: TGTGCCAGCAGTGAATATGGCCAAGGACATAATGAAAAACTGTTTTTT. The V call is TRBV25-1, the J call TRBJ1-4, with D possibly TRBD1 on 5 matching bases. The CDR3 sequence is 16 residues long. V was pared by 0 bases and J by 4 bases, with 12 bases between. Looked up from germline, CDR1 is MGHDK and CDR2 is SYGVNS.

The chain is built from TRBV7-9 and TRBJ2-1; 16 nucleotides line up with TRBD2. The CDR3 loop spans 17 amino acids. CDR1 and CDR2 (germline): SEHNR, FQNEAQ (reference sequence). Trimming cost V 5 bases and J 11 bases; bases outside gene matches: 12. This CDR3 reads CASSQNAGTSGRAQQFF. CDR3 DNA sequence: TGTGCCAGCAGCCAAAATGCCGGGACTAGCGGGAGGGCCCAGCAGTTCTTC. Full variable domain (remainder filled in from reference TRBV7-9 and TRBJ2-1): DTGVSQNPRHKITKRGQNVTFRCDPISEHNRLYWYRQTLGQGPEFLTYFQNEAQLEKSRLLSDRFSAERPKGSFSTLEIQRTEQGDSAMYLCASSQNAGTSGRAQQFFGPGTRLTVL.

The CDR3 sequence: CASSLGGRVPSDTGELFF. In DNA, the CDR3 is TGTGCCAGCAGCTTAGGGGGGAGGGTTCCGTCGGACACCGGGGAGCTGTTTTTT. The chain recombines TRBV7-9 with TRBJ2-2, with 7 nucleotides matching TRBD2. The CDR3 loop spans 18 amino acids. CDR1 and CDR2 from the germline V gene are SEHNR and FQNEAQ (reference sequence). V lost 1 base, J lost 3 bases, and 11 bases stayed unmatched.

The chain carries TRBV27 and TRBJ2-7; possible D gene TRBD1, 5 bases. Germline V gives CDR1 MNHEY, CDR2 SMNVEV (reference sequence). The CDR3 is 14 residues long. Trimming took off 3 bases at V and 7 bases at J, with 16 bases between the two ends. This CDR3 reads CASSFDSLVIEQYF. In DNA form, the CDR3 reads TGTGCCAGCAGTTTCGACAGCCTCGTCATAGAGCAGTACTTC.

Comment on this clone: One end of the junction does not line up with germline, which may come from a read error. V is TRBV7-7 and J is TRBJ2-1; maybe TRBD2 (6 bases). The germline V gene has CDR1 SSHAT and CDR2 FNYEAQ (reference sequence). This CDR3 is built from 14 residues. In DNA, the CDR3 is TGTGCTAGCAGCTTAGCCCCGACTAGTTTTGAGCAGTTCTTC. Protein product: CASSLAPTSFEQFF.

This clone showed up just once. The CDR3 nucleotides are TGTGCCAGCAGCCGGGTCAGGGGGCGTCTAGCGGGAGATTACGAGCAGTACTTC. This gives the protein CASSRVRGRLAGDYEQYF. The chain uses TRBV4-2 and TRBJ2-7; TRBD2 matches 10 bases. Germline V lookup: CDR1 LGHNA, CDR2 YNFKEQ. The CDR3 spans 18 residues. V dropped 4 bases and J dropped 4; count of bases not matched to a gene: 16.

This clone was seen a handful of times. The chain carries TRBV6-5 and TRBJ1-2; D remains ambiguous. Looked up from germline, CDR1 is MNHEY and CDR2 is SVGAGI. Deletions cut 2 bases from V and 6 bases from J, with 10 bases between. This CDR3 has 13 amino acids. The CDR3 loop is CASSYRNGHGYTF. CDR3 sequence (DNA): TGTGCCAGCAGTTACCGGAATGGGCATGGCTACACCTTC.

CDR3 DNA: TGTGCCAGCAGCTTAGGCCCCGGGACAGGGATCGAGCAGTACTTC. Translation gives CASSLGPGTGIEQYF. The chain is built from TRBV13 and TRBJ2-7; 9 positions match TRBD1. The CDR3 extends over 15 amino acids. Trimming removed 0 bases from V and 6 bases from J; junction bases left unmatched: 6. Germline V gives CDR1 PRHDT, CDR2 FYEKMQ (reference sequence).

This clone has just one count. The V call is TRBV15, the J call TRBJ2-1, with 9 positions matching TRBD1. Trimming at V came to 3 bases and at J to 3 bases, leaving 6 bases not matched to a gene. This CDR3 spans 16 amino acids. Germline CDR1 reads LNHNV; CDR2 reads YYDKDF (reference sequence). The CDR3 sequence: CATSRGGTGNYNEQFF. The CDR3 region has the DNA TGTGCCACCAGCAGGGGTGGGACAGGGAACTACAATGAGCAGTTCTTC. The whole variable domain, remainder taken from reference TRBV15 and TRBJ2-1, is DAMVIQNPRYQVTQFGKPVTLSCSQTLNHNVMYWYQQKSSQAPKLLFHYYDKDFNNEADTPDNFQSRRPNTSFCFLDIRSPGLGDTAMYLCATSRGGTGNYNEQFFGPGTRLTVL.

Only one count was recorded for this clone. The J gene is TRBJ2-5, the V gene TRBV28; 7 bases agree with TRBD1. Trimming cost V 3 bases and J 1 base; bases outside gene matches: 8. The germline V gene encodes CDR1 MDHEN and CDR2 SYDVKM. The CDR3 extends over 16 amino acids. CDR3 bases: TGTGCCAGCAGTTTCTCCGGACAGGTACCCCAAGAGACCCAGTACTTC. This encodes CASSFSGQVPQETQYF.